Below are 9 T cell receptor beta chains sequenced from a single sample in a study of shared clonotypes between healthy human individuals (dated by TCRdb to the early 2020s). Library prep was done by the immunoSEQ multiplex PCR assay. TCRdb holds this immuneACCESS table with in-frame rearrangements only. Some clones are missing; in checked studies, unresolved V genes explain under half, and the rest has no known cause. For this sample there are some 2.4 million clones; approximately 93% appear just once. The ten top clones hold 0.36% of the sample. Sequenced material: naive CD4+ T cells from PBMCs. In light of the paper, this sample's cell subset or site label describes: CD45RA+ positively selected. Receptor source: a man younger than 30 in good health. Some clones in this sample may be carry-over from other donors' samples.

The V gene is TRBV19, the J gene TRBJ1-2; possibly TRBD1 for D (5 bases). Trimming cost V 5 bases and J 8 bases, with 21 bases left between them. Germline CDR1 reads LNHDA; CDR2 reads SQIVND (reference sequence). This CDR3 region has 15 residues. The CDR3 region has the DNA TGTGCCAGTAGTCTGTTAACGGGACCACGGCTAGGCTACACCTTC. Its protein is CASSLLTGPRLGYTF.

Remarks on this clone: The junction departs from germline at one end; a sequencing error may be responsible. Within the sample, other DNA sequences also encode this same CDR3. The genes are TRBV6-1 and TRBJ1-2; D may be TRBD1 (5 bases). Germline V gives CDR1 MNHNS, CDR2 SASEGT. CDR3 length: 15 amino acids. CDR3 nucleotide sequence: TGTGCCAGTAGTGAAGTACCAGGGATAGTCTATGGCTACACCTTC. It is translated as CASSEVPGIVYGYTF.

The chain combines TRBV2 with TRBJ2-7; D may be TRBD2 (6 bases). Germline CDR1 SNHLY, CDR2 FYNNEI. The CDR3 is 14 residues long. Trimming cost V 5 bases and J 0 bases, with 11 bases left between them. CDR3 sequence reads: CASSYSSDSYEQYF. CDR3 coding DNA: TGTGCCAGCAGTTATTCTAGCGACTCCTACGAGCAGTACTTC. The full variable domain, with the rest looked up from reference TRBV2 and TRBJ2-7, is EPEVTQTPSHQVTQMGQEVILRCVPISNHLYFYWYRQILGQKVEFLVSFYNNEISEKSEIFDDQFSVERPDGSNFTLKIRSTKLEDSAMYFCASSYSSDSYEQYFGPGTRLTVT.

This chain joins TRBV30 and TRBJ1-5; 9 bases agree with TRBD1. With V trimmed by 3 bases and J by 4 bases, 7 bases remained unmatched. CDR3 length: 15 residues. Germline CDR1 is GTSNPN and CDR2 is SVGIG (reference sequence). The CDR3 DNA sequence: TGTGCCTGGAGCGACGGACAGGGGCGGAATCAGCCCCAGCATTTT. Its protein is CAWSDGQGRNQPQHF. Complete variable domain (other parts from reference TRBV30 and TRBJ1-5): SQTIHQWPATLVQPVGSPLSLECTVEGTSNPNLYWYRQAAGRGLQLLFYSVGIGQISSEVPQNLSASRPQDRQFILSSKKLLLSDSGFYLCAWSDGQGRNQPQHFGDGTRLSIL.

This clone appeared a single time. The chain combines TRBV28 with TRBJ1-2; D is unclear. The CDR3 is made up of 14 amino acids. The germline CDR1 and CDR2 sequences are MDHEN and SYDVKM. V gave up 6 bases and J gave up 8 bases, with 19 bases separating them. CDR3 residues: CASSLLKTAGGYTF. The CDR3 DNA reads as TGTGCCAGCAGCCTTCTGAAGACCGCCGGGGGCTACACCTTC.

The chain combines TRBV5-1 with TRBJ2-1; D is tentatively TRBD1 or TRBD2 (5 bases each). Trimming removed 5 bases at V and 0 bases at J, with 24 bases between. The CDR3 loop spans 19 amino acids. Germline V gives CDR1 SGHRS, CDR2 YFSETQ. The chain's CDR3 is CASSYTPPGDASSYNEQFF. The CDR3 DNA reads TGCGCCAGCAGTTATACACCCCCCGGGGACGCGAGCTCCTACAATGAGCAGTTCTTC.

The rearrangement uses TRBV16 and TRBJ2-5; D not certain. CDR1 and CDR2 (germline): KGHSY, FQNENV. V was pared by 3 bases and J by 1 base, with 21 bases between. The CDR3 totals 18 residues. Written as DNA, the CDR3 is TGTGCCAGCAGCCAGGGCCCCGGCTCTTTTCGTTCCCAAGAGACCCAGTACTTC. It encodes CASSQGPGSFRSQETQYF. The whole variable domain, remainder taken from reference TRBV16 and TRBJ2-5, is GEEVAQTPKHLVRGEGQKAKLYCAPIKGHSYVFWYQQVLKNEFKFLISFQNENVFDETGMPKERFSAKCLPNSPCSLEIQATKLEDSAVYFCASSQGPGSFRSQETQYFGPGTRLLVL.

As to this clone: The sample holds other DNA sequences that translate to the same CDR3. This chain links TRBV28 with TRBJ2-5, with D possibly called TRBD1 or TRBD2 (6 bases each). Germline V gene data show CDR1 as MDHEN and CDR2 as SYDVKM. V lost 6 bases and J lost 4, with 9 bases in between. The CDR3 runs to 12 residues. The CDR3 spells CASRGGRETQYF. The CDR3 DNA reads as TGTGCCAGCAGAGGGGGGAGAGAGACCCAGTACTTC.

The V gene is TRBV7-3, the J gene TRBJ2-3; D may match TRBD1 or TRBD2 (5 bases each). The CDR3 covers 12 residues. The V end lost 2 bases, the J end lost 6 bases, and 6 bases lay between the germline ends. Germline CDR1 is SGHTA and CDR2 is FQGTGA. CDR3 in DNA: TGTGCCAGCAGCTTAGAGGGGGATACGCAGTATTTT. Protein sequence: CASSLEGDTQYF.